This TCR beta chain was retrieved from a study of cytomegalovirus exposure and HLA in healthy donors. Study-level findings and limits: An ancestry cluster, one associated with Asian ancestry, reportedly showed fewer N-insertions than the approximately 650-donor mean in a later analysis. Based on reports, TCR beta sequences accurately predicted HLA-A and HLA-B alleles for most subjects. Later analysis associated a missense DCLRE1C variant with TCR beta V- and J-gene trimming.

This PCR relied on a set of 60 Vbeta primers and 13 Jbeta primers. Profiled with immunoSEQ multiplex PCR; TCRdb holds only in-frame clones, not every one. Among 150,000 to 200,000 clones listed, 65% to 85% were seen once. CDR1 is GTSNPN, CDR2 SVGIG, per germline (reference sequence). V shed 3 bases and J 3 bases; nucleotides not matched to a gene: 9. The CDR3 sequence is 15 residues long. This clone was seen only once. Its antigen is as yet unknown. In nominal health when sampled, donors likely had unrecorded immune exposures nonetheless. The TCR originated in a man aged 35-49 years in good health and CMV-seropositive. V and J are TRBV30 and TRBJ2-3; 7 bases map to TRBD1. The specimen was PBMCs. The DNA of the CDR3 is TGTGCCTGGAGAGGGGGCTCGGCTGGGACAGATACGCAGTATTTT. As protein: CAWRGGSAGTDTQYF.